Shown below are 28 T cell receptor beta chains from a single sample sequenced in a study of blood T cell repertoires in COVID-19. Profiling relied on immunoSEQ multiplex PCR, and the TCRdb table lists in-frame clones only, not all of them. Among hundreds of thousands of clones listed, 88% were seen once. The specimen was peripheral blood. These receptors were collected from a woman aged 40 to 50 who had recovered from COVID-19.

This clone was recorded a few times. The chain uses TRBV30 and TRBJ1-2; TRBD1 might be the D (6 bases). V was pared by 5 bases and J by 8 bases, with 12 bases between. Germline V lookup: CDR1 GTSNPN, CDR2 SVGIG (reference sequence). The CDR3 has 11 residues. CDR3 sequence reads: CAWGSTGGYTF. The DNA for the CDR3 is TGTGCCTGGGGATCGACAGGAGGCTACACCTTC.

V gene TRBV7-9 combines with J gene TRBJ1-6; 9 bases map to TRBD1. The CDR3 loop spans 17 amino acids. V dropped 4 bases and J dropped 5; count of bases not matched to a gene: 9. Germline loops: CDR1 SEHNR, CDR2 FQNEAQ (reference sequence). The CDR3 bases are TGTGCCAGCAGCTCCCCCACCGGGACAGGGAATAATTCACCCCTCCACTTT. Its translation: CASSSPTGTGNNSPLHF.

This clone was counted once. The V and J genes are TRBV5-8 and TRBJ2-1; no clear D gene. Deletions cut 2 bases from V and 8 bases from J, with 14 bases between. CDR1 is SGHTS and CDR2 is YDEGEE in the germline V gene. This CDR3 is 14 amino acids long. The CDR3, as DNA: TGTGCCAGCAGCTTACCTGCCCCCCCGGATGAGCAGTTCTTC. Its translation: CASSLPAPPDEQFF.

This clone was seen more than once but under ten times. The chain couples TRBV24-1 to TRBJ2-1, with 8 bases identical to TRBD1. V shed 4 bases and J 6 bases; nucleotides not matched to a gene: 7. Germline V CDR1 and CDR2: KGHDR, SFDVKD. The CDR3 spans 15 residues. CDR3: CATSDRRQGRNEQFF. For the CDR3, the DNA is TGTGCCACCAGTGACCGAAGACAGGGGCGCAATGAGCAGTTCTTC.

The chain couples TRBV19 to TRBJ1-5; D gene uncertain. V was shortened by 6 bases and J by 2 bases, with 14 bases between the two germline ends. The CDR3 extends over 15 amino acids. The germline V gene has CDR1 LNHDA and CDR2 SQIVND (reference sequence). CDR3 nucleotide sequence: TGTGCCAGTAGGGGCCTGCAAGTGGGCAATCAGCCCCAGCATTTT. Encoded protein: CASRGLQVGNQPQHF.

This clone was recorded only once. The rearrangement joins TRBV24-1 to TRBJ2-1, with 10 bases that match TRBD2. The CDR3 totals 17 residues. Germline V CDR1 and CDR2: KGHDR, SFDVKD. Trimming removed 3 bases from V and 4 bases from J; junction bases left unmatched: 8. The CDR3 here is CATSDGASGSRYNEQFF. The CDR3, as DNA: TGTGCCACCAGTGATGGGGCTAGCGGGAGTCGGTACAATGAGCAGTTCTTC.

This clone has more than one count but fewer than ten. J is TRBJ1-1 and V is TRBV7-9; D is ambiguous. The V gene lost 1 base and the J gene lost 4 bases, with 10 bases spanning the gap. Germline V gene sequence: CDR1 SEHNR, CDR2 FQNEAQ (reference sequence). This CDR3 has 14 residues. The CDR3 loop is CASSLGVGVTEAFF. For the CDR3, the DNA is TGTGCCAGCAGCTTAGGGGTCGGGGTCACTGAAGCTTTCTTT.

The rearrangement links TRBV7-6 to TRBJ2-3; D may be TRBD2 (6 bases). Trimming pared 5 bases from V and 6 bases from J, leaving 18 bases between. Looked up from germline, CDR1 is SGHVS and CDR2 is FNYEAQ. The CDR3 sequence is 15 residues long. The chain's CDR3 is CASSPTWGAGDTQYF. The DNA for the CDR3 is TGTGCCAGCAGCCCCACCTGGGGCGCGGGGGATACGCAGTATTTT.

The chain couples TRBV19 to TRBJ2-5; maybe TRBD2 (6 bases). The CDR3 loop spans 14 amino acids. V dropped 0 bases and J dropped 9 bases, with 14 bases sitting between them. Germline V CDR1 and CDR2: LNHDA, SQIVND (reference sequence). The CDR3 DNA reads TGTGCCAGTAGTATAGAGGTACGGAGGGAGGCCCAGTACTTC. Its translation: CASSIEVRREAQYF.

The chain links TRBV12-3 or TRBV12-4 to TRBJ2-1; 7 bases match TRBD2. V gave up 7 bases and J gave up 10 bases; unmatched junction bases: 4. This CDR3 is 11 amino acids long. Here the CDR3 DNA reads TGTGCCAGCACCCCGGGACTAGAGCAGTTCTTC. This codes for CASTPGLEQFF.

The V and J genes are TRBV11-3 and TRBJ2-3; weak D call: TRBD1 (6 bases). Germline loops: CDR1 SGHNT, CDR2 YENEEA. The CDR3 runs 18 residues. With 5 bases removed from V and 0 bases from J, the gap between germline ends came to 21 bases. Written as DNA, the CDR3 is TGTGCCAGCAGCCCCTGGGGGAGTGTGGGGGCTAGCACAGATACGCAGTATTTT. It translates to CASSPWGSVGASTDTQYF. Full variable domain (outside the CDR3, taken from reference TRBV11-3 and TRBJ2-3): EAGVVQSPRYKIIEKKQPVAFWCNPISGHNTLYWYLQNLGQGPELLIRYENEEAVDDSQLPKDRFSAERLKGVDSTLKIQPAELGDSAVYLCASSPWGSVGASTDTQYFGPGTRLTVL.

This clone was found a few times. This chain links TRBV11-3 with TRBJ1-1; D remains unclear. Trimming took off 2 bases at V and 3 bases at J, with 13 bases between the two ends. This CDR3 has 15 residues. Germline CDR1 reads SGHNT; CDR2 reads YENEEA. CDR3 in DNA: TGTGCCAGCAGCTTAATCGGTGGTTCCGACACTGAAGCTTTCTTT. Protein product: CASSLIGGSDTEAFF.

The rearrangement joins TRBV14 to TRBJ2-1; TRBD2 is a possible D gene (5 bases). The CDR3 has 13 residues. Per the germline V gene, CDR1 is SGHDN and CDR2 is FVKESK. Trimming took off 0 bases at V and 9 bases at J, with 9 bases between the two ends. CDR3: CASSQDRGGEQFF. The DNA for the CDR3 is TGTGCCAGCAGCCAAGATCGGGGTGGTGAGCAGTTCTTC.

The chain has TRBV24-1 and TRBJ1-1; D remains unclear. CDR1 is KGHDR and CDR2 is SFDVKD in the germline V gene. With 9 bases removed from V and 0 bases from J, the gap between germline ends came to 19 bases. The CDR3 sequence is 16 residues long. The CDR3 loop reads CATPPRAHELNTEAFF. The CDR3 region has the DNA TGTGCCACCCCCCCGAGGGCCCACGAATTGAACACTGAAGCTTTCTTT.

CDR3 amino acids: CASSQDIVGQKYPYEQYF. Written as DNA, the CDR3 is TGTGCCAGCAGCCAAGATATAGTTGGACAGAAATACCCCTACGAGCAGTACTTC. The V and J genes are TRBV3-1 (or the pseudogene TRBV3-2) and TRBJ2-7; tentatively, D is TRBD1 (6 bases). Trimming shortened V by 0 bases and J by 2 bases, and 20 bases separated the two germline ends. CDR3 length: 18 amino acids. The germline V gene has CDR1 LGHDT and CDR2 YNNKEL (reference sequence).

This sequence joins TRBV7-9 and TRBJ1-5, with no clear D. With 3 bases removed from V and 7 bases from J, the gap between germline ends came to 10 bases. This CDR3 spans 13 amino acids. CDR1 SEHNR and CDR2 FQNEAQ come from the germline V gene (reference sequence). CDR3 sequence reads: CASSFDGVQPQHF. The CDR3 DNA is TGTGCCAGCAGCTTCGACGGAGTACAGCCCCAGCATTTT.

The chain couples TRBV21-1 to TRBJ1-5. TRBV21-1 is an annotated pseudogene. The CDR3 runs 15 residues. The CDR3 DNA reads TGTGCCAGCAGCAAAAGGGGGGGTATTAATCAGCCCCAGCATTTT. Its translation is CASSKRGGINQPQHF.

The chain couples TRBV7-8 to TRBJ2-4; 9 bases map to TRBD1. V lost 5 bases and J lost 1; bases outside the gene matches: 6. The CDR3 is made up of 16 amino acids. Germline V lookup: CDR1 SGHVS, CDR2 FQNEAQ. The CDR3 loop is CASSAQGAGAKNIQYF. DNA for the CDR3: TGTGCCAGCAGCGCACAGGGGGCAGGTGCCAAAAACATTCAGTACTTC.

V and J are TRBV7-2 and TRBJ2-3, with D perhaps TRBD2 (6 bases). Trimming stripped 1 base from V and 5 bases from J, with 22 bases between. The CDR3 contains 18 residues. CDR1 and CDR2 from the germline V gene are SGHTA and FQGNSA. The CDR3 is CASSLGVVGRRGGDTQYF. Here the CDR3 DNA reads TGTGCCAGCAGCTTAGGGGTGGTGGGGCGCCGGGGAGGAGATACGCAGTATTTT.

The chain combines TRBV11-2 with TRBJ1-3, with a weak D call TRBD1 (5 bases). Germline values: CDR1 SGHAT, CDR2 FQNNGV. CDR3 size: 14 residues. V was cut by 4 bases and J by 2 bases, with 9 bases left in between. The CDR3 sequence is CASSSGDAGNTIYF. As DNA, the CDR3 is TGTGCCAGCAGCTCGGGGGACGCTGGAAACACCATATATTTT.

CDR3 in DNA: TGTGCCAGCAGCACCCTAGCGGGAGGTCCGGATACGCAGTATTTT. Protein: CASSTLAGGPDTQYF. The chain employs TRBV7-2 and TRBJ2-3; 11 bases are a match to TRBD2. The CDR3 runs to 15 residues. Germline V gene lookup returns CDR1 SGHTA and CDR2 FQGNSA. The J segment lost 6 bases and the V segment lost 5 bases, leaving 7 bases of the junction unmatched.

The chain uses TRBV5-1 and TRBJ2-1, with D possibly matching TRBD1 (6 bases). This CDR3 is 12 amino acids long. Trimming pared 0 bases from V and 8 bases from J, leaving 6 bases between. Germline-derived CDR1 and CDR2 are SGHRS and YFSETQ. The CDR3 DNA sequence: TGCGCCAGCAGCTTGGAGGGGGATGAGCAGTTCTTC. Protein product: CASSLEGDEQFF.

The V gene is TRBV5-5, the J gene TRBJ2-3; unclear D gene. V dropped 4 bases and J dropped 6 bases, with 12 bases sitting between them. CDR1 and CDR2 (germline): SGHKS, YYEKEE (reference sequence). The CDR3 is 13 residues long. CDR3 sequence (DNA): TGTGCCAGCAGCCCCCTGGCCCCGGATACGCAGTATTTT. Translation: CASSPLAPDTQYF.

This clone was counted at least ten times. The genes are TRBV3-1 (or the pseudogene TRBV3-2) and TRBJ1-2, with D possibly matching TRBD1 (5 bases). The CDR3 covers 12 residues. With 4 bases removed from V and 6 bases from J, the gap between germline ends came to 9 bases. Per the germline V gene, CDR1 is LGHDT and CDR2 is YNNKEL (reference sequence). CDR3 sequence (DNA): TGTGCCAGCAGCCTGGGGGGTCATGGCTACACCTTC. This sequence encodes CASSLGGHGYTF.

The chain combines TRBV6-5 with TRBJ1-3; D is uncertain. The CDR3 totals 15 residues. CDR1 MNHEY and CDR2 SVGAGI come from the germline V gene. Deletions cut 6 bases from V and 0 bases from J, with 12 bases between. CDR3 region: CASRAAPDSGNTIYF. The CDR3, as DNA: TGTGCCAGCAGGGCGGCACCCGACTCTGGAAACACCATATATTTT.

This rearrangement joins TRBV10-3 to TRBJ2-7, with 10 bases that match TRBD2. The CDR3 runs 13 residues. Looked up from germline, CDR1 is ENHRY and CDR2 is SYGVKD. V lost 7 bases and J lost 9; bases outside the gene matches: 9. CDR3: CAITGTSAIGQYF. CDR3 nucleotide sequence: TGTGCCATCACCGGGACTAGCGCGATCGGGCAGTACTTC.

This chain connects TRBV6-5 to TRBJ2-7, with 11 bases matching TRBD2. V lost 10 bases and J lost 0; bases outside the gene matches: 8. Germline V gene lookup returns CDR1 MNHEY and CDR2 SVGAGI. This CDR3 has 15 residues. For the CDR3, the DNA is TGTGCCACCGGGACTAGCGGAAGAAGCTCCTACGAGCAGTACGTC. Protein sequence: CATGTSGRSSYEQYV.

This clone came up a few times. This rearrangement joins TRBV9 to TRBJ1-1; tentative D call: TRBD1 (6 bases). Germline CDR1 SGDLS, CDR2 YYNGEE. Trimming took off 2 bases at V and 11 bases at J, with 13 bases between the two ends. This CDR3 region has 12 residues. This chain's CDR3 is CASSVQQGGAFF. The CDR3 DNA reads TGTGCCAGCAGCGTTCAACAGGGTGGGGCTTTCTTT.